This passage covers 5 T cell receptor beta chains from one sample sequenced in a study of shared clonotypes between healthy human individuals. The assay was immunoSEQ multiplex PCR, and TCRdb's table has in-frame clones only and misses some. The table lists some 1.1 million clones, roughly 77% of them singletons. Sequenced: memory CD4+ T cells from PBMCs. Subset meaning: CD45RA-negative fraction. Receptors originate from a man aged 18 to 30 in good health. Some clones in this sample may be carry-over from other donors' samples.

The chain employs TRBV18 and TRBJ2-7; D is undetermined. In germline, CDR1 is KGHSH, CDR2 LQKENI. CDR3 length equals 15 residues. V was shortened by 3 bases and J by 1 base, with 13 bases between the two germline ends. As DNA, the CDR3 is TGTGCCAGCTCACCTCAAACTGGGATATCCTACGAGCAGTACTTC. It translates to CASSPQTGISYEQYF.

The V call is TRBV19, the J call TRBJ2-2; D is perhaps TRBD2 (6 bases). V lost 6 bases and J 2 bases, leaving 19 bases between the germline ends. Germline V gives CDR1 LNHDA, CDR2 SQIVND (reference sequence). This CDR3 has 17 amino acids. The CDR3 sequence: CASRPYGGKTNTGELFF. The CDR3 region has the DNA TGTGCCAGTAGGCCCTATGGCGGGAAGACCAACACCGGGGAGCTGTTTTTT. The complete variable domain, with remaining parts taken from reference TRBV19 and TRBJ2-2, reads DGGITQSPKYLFRKEGQNVTLSCEQNLNHDAMYWYRQDPGQGLRLIYYSQIVNDFQKGDIAEGYSVSREKKESFPLTVTSAQKNPTAFYLCASRPYGGKTNTGELFFGEGSRLTVL.

Regarding this clone: This CDR3 is also generated by other DNA sequences in the sample. The chain combines TRBV2 with TRBJ1-1; D may be TRBD1 (5 bases). Trimming removed 4 bases from V and 0 bases from J, with 9 bases in between. This CDR3 region has 14 residues. Germline loops: CDR1 SNHLY, CDR2 FYNNEI. CDR3 amino acids: CASSGGRLNTEAFF. CDR3 bases: TGTGCCAGCAGTGGGGGCAGGTTGAACACTGAAGCTTTCTTT.

The chain employs TRBV7-9 and TRBJ1-6; no reliable D call. Germline CDR1 is SEHNR and CDR2 is FQNEAQ (reference sequence). Trimming pared 5 bases from V and 8 bases from J, leaving 13 bases between. This CDR3 is 14 amino acids long. CDR3 DNA sequence: TGTGCCAGCAGCAAGACACTGAGCGATTCACCCCTCCACTTT. Its translation is CASSKTLSDSPLHF.

The chain is built from TRBV18 and TRBJ1-2; a possible D gene is TRBD1 (5 bases). CDR1 and CDR2 from the germline V gene are KGHSH and LQKENI. This CDR3 has 11 amino acids. The V gene lost 8 bases and the J gene lost 3 bases, with 7 bases spanning the gap. The DNA for the CDR3 is TGTGCCAGCGGAGGGGACTATGGCTACACCTTC. It is translated as CASGGDYGYTF.